These 32 T cell receptor beta chains were sequenced from one sample in a study of T cells in Graves' hyperthyroidism and ophthalmopathy. TCR beta CDR3 sequences were amplified from RNA transcripts. HTBI primers were the set used in a first-round RT-PCR of the TCR CDR3. One entry per CDR3 protein, called by TCRdb with MiXCR from the multiplex PCR reads. Of about 290,000 distinct CDR3 sequences detected, roughly 15% appear once; the ten largest clones hold roughly a third. The sample consisted of blood. The origin of the receptors is a man between 25 and 39 years old with Graves' hyperthyroidism.

This clonotype was recorded at least ten times. The chain joins TRBV30 to TRBJ2-7, with 7 nucleotides matching TRBD1. The CDR3 contains 12 residues. Germline V gives CDR1 GTSNPN, CDR2 SVGIG (reference sequence). J gave up 3 bases and V 5 bases, and 4 bases lay outside the gene matches. CDR3 sequence: CAWGRDSYEQYF. The CDR3 nucleotides read TGTGCCTGGGGACGGGACAGCTACGAGCAGTACTTC. Full variable domain (outside the CDR3, taken from reference TRBV30 and TRBJ2-7): SQTIHQWPATLVQPVGSPLSLECTVEGTSNPNLYWYRQAAGRGLQLLFYSVGIGQISSEVPQNLSASRPQDRQFILSSKKLLLSDSGFYLCAWGRDSYEQYFGPGTRLTVT.

At least ten counts were recorded for this clonotype. This CDR3 reads CASAGGGEPPQQYF. The CDR3, as DNA: TGTGCCAGCGCCGGGGGCGGCGAACCCCCTCAGCAGTACTTC. This chain connects TRBV28 to TRBJ2-7; the D call may be TRBD1 or TRBD2 (6 bases each). Germline-derived CDR1 and CDR2 are MDHEN and SYDVKM. The CDR3 extends over 14 amino acids. V lost 8 bases and J lost 8, with 22 bases in between.

With respect to this clonotype: Being one base from a much bigger clone, this may be a read error. The genes are TRBV5-5 and TRBJ1-5; D is undetermined. The CDR3 runs to 14 residues. Germline-derived CDR1 and CDR2 are SGHKS and YYEKEE (reference sequence). CDR3 amino acids: CTSSASGGDQPQHF. In DNA, the CDR3 is TGTACCAGCAGCGCTTCAGGAGGAGATCAGCCCCAGCATTTT.

In its sample, this clonotype was seen a few times. This sequence joins TRBV6-1 and TRBJ2-3; D is perhaps TRBD1 or TRBD2 (5 bases each). The germline V gene has CDR1 MNHNS and CDR2 SASEGT. CDR3 length: 14 residues. The V end was cut by 6 bases, the J end by 2 bases, with 12 bases between. The chain's CDR3 is CASRRGAVTDTQYF. CDR3 in DNA: TGTGCCAGCAGGAGGGGAGCAGTCACAGATACGCAGTATTTT.

Ten or more counts support this clonotype. The chain combines TRBV12-3 or TRBV12-4 with TRBJ1-1; D ambiguous. The CDR3 contains 11 residues. Between the trimmed V and J ends, which lost 2 bases and 10 bases, there was a span of 8 bases. CDR3 amino acids: CASSLSRAAFF. The CDR3 nucleotides are TGTGCCAGCAGTTTAAGCCGAGCAGCTTTCTTT.

This clonotype was observed at least ten times. This chain joins TRBV12-3 or TRBV12-4 and TRBJ2-1; 10 positions agree with TRBD2. The CDR3 has 14 residues. Losses at the gene ends were 3 bases for V and 7 bases for J; bases not matched to a gene: 3. The CDR3 is CASSFSGRSNEQFF. The CDR3 DNA reads TGTGCCAGCAGTTTTAGCGGGAGGAGTAATGAGCAGTTCTTC.

This clonotype was observed a handful of times. J is TRBJ1-4 and V is TRBV9; no firm D call. Germline CDR1 is SGDLS and CDR2 is YYNGEE. CDR3 length: 14 residues. V lost 2 bases and J 6 bases, leaving 11 bases between the germline ends. The CDR3 bases are TGTGCCAGCAGCGTGGGCCTATGGGATGAAAAACTGTTTTTT. Residues: CASSVGLWDEKLFF.

The rearrangement links TRBV5-1 to TRBJ1-4, with a tentative D call TRBD1 (5 bases). Germline assignment: CDR1 SGHRS and CDR2 YFSETQ. The length of the CDR3 is 16 residues. V lost 0 bases and J 2 bases, leaving 11 bases between the germline ends. The CDR3 sequence: CASSLAGAQTNEKLFF. In DNA form, the CDR3 reads TGCGCCAGCAGCTTGGCTGGGGCGCAGACTAATGAAAAACTGTTTTTT.

This clonotype was observed at least ten times. The junction shows a germline mismatch at one end, possibly a read error. This chain uses TRBV5-1 with TRBJ2-3; perhaps TRBD1 as D (6 bases). Germline values: CDR1 SGHRS, CDR2 YFSETQ. This CDR3 region has 12 residues. In DNA form, the CDR3 reads TGTGCCAGCAGCTTACAGGGAGATACGCAGTATTTT. This sequence encodes CASSLQGDTQYF.

The V call is TRBV25-1, the J call TRBJ2-7; 8 bases fit TRBD2. Germline lookup yields CDR1 MGHDK and CDR2 SYGVNS. Trimming cost V 4 bases and J 5 bases; bases outside gene matches: 7. The CDR3 consists of 14 residues. The CDR3 DNA reads as TGTGCCAGCAGTGTGCCGGGGGGGTTAAACGAGCAGTACTTC. This sequence encodes CASSVPGGLNEQYF.

This clonotype was observed many times. The V and J genes are TRBV7-9 and TRBJ2-3, with D unresolved. With 5 bases removed from V and 7 bases from J, the gap between germline ends came to 16 bases. Looked up from germline, CDR1 is SEHNR and CDR2 is FQNEAQ (reference sequence). This CDR3 region has 14 residues. The CDR3 bases are TGTGCCAGCAGCCCCCTCGGCGGAACGAATACGCAGTATTTT. This codes for CASSPLGGTNTQYF.

V and J are TRBV30 and TRBJ2-7; 7 bases line up with TRBD2. This CDR3 spans 13 amino acids. V lost 3 bases, J lost 0 bases, and 2 bases stayed unmatched. Germline V gene data show CDR1 as GTSNPN and CDR2 as SVGIG (reference sequence). CDR3 region: CAWSPSGSYEQYF. CDR3 in DNA: TGTGCCTGGAGCCCTAGCGGCTCCTACGAGCAGTACTTC.

As to this clonotype: A much larger clonotype is one base distant, so this may be a read error. This chain links TRBV20-1 with TRBJ2-7, with D possibly being TRBD1 (6 bases). Germline lookup yields CDR1 DFQATT and CDR2 SNEGSKA (reference sequence). The CDR3 is 12 amino acids. For the CDR3, the DNA is TGCCGTGCCTCCTGGGACATCTACGAGCAGTACTTC. This gives the protein CRASWDIYEQYF.

Notes on this clonotype: A much larger clone lies one base from this, so it may be a read error. The rearrangement uses TRBV20-1 and TRBJ2-1; 9 bases fit TRBD1. CDR1 is DFQATT, CDR2 SNEGSKA, per germline (reference sequence). This CDR3 spans 16 amino acids. The junction had 9 bases not matched to a gene; V was cut back by 0 bases and J by 6 bases. The CDR3 coding sequence is TGCAGTGCTAGAGATCCGGGACAGGGAGCCTGCAATGAGCAGTTCTTC. It yields the protein CSARDPGQGACNEQFF.

J is TRBJ2-1 and V is TRBV3-1; 10 bases line up with TRBD2. V lost 4 bases to trimming and J lost 10 bases; unmatched junction nucleotides: 7. This CDR3 has 14 residues. CDR1 LGHDT and CDR2 YNNKEL come from the germline V gene (reference sequence). CDR3 sequence reads: CASSLAGGSREQFF. The DNA for the CDR3 is TGTGCCAGCAGCCTAGCGGGAGGCTCAAGGGAGCAGTTCTTC.

This clonotype was found many times. This chain links TRBV7-3 with TRBJ2-3; 7 bases are a match to TRBD2. Germline lookup yields CDR1 SGHTA and CDR2 FQGTGA. This CDR3 spans 15 amino acids. V lost 5 bases, J lost 5 bases, and 10 bases stayed unmatched. The CDR3 loop reads CASSLGGREGDTQYF. The CDR3 DNA sequence: TGTGCCAGCAGCCTCGGAGGGAGGGAGGGAGATACGCAGTATTTT.

This clonotype was seen repeatedly, ten times or more. The chain has TRBV2 and TRBJ2-5; 7 bases line up with TRBD1. V shed 3 bases, J shed 5 bases, and the junction held 9 bases outside the gene matches. The V gene's germline CDR1 is SNHLY and CDR2 FYNNEI. The CDR3 contains 15 residues. The CDR3 region has the DNA TGTGCCAGCAGTGATTACGAGGGGGCATACGAGACCCAGTACTTC. As protein: CASSDYEGAYETQYF.

This clonotype has just a few counts. This chain uses TRBV6-2 or TRBV6-3 with TRBJ1-6; D is ambiguous. V shed 4 bases and J shed 8 bases, with 18 bases lying between them. This CDR3 is built from 16 residues. Germline-derived CDR1 and CDR2 are MNHEY and SVGEGT. The CDR3, as DNA: TGTGCCAGCAGTTTACCGGTGACCGGGTGGGATTCACCCCTCCACTTT. Residues: CASSLPVTGWDSPLHF.

The chain couples TRBV2 to TRBJ2-7; 8 nucleotides match TRBD1. Germline V gene lookup returns CDR1 SNHLY and CDR2 FYNNEI. After removal of 10 bases from V and 6 bases from J, the junction contained 5 bases not matched to a gene. The CDR3 is 11 residues long. DNA of the CDR3: TGTGCCACGATACAGGGGGGCGAGCAGTACTTC. It translates to CATIQGGEQYF. Full variable domain (missing parts from reference TRBV2 and TRBJ2-7): EPEVTQTPSHQVTQMGQEVILRCVPISNHLYFYWYRQILGQKVEFLVSFYNNEISEKSEIFDDQFSVERPDGSNFTLKIRSTKLEDSAMYFCATIQGGEQYFGPGTRLTVT.

Comments on this clonotype: This may stem from a read error, because a much larger clone lies one nucleotide away. This chain connects TRBV7-9 to TRBJ2-1; the match to TRBD2 covers 10 bases. The CDR3 has 17 residues. CDR1 SEHNR and CDR2 FQNEAQ come from the germline V gene (reference sequence). CDR3 nucleotide sequence: TGTACCAGCAGCTTAGATCTAGCGGGAGTACCCTACAATGAGCAGTTCTTC. Its translation is CTSSLDLAGVPYNEQFF.

This clonotype was found many times. The rearrangement links TRBV11-2 to TRBJ2-5; a possible D gene is TRBD2 (5 bases). The CDR3 is made up of 15 amino acids. Trimming took off 1 base at V and 6 bases at J, with 15 bases between the two ends. Germline CDR1 reads SGHAT; CDR2 reads FQNNGV. CDR3 protein: CASSLVGRLRKTQYF. CDR3 nucleotide sequence: TGTGCCAGCAGCTTAGTGGGTCGACTAAGGAAGACCCAGTACTTC.

The chain uses TRBV6-2 or TRBV6-3 and TRBJ1-2; weak D call: TRBD1 (5 bases). The CDR3 has 18 residues. Germline V CDR1 and CDR2: MNHEY, SVGEGT. V gave up 7 bases and J gave up 4 bases, with 28 bases separating them. As DNA, the CDR3 is TGTGCCAGCAATTCCTCCCTGGTTTTTTGGTCGGGGGGCTATGGCTACACCTTC. This gives the protein CASNSSLVFWSGGYGYTF.

This chain's CDR3 is CASSVASGTDTQYF. The CDR3 DNA is TGTGCCAGCAGCGTAGCCAGCGGGACAGATACGCAGTATTTT. The chain links TRBV9 to TRBJ2-3; the D gene is possibly TRBD2 (6 bases). The germline CDR1 and CDR2 sequences are SGDLS and YYNGEE. The CDR3 extends over 14 amino acids. The germline V and J ends were trimmed by 0 bases and 3 bases, with 8 bases remaining between them. The full variable domain, its missing parts supplied by reference TRBV9 and TRBJ2-3, is DSGVTQTPKHLITATGQRVTLRCSPRSGDLSVYWYQQSLDQGLQFLIQYYNGEERAKGNILERFSAQQFPDLHSELNLSSLELGDSALYFCASSVASGTDTQYFGPGTRLTVL.

This clonotype was seen only once. The chain employs TRBV10-3 and TRBJ2-3; TRBD1 might be the D (5 bases). Germline CDR1 ENHRY, CDR2 SYGVKD. This CDR3 spans 12 amino acids. V lost 8 bases, J lost 4 bases, and 10 bases lay in between. CDR3 residues: CAILGAADTQYF. The CDR3 DNA sequence: TGTGCCATCCTAGGGGCCGCAGATACGCAGTATTTT.

The chain combines TRBV2 with TRBJ2-7; a possible D gene is TRBD2 (5 bases). The ends were cut back, 8 bases at V and 6 bases at J, with 14 bases in the middle. Germline CDR1 is SNHLY and CDR2 is FYNNEI. The CDR3 has 12 amino acids. This CDR3 is CASVRRAGEQYF. DNA for the CDR3: TGTGCCAGCGTGCGCCGGGCGGGCGAGCAGTACTTC.

This clonotype has at least ten counts. The V gene is TRBV5-1, the J gene TRBJ2-7; D uncertain. The CDR3 contains 12 residues. Germline V lookup: CDR1 SGHRS, CDR2 YFSETQ. Trimming left V 0 bases short and J 7 bases short, with 8 bases between. The CDR3: CASSLAGREQYF. In DNA, the CDR3 is TGCGCCAGCAGCTTGGCCGGTAGAGAGCAGTACTTC.

This clonotype was observed a few times. V usage is TRBV20-1 and J usage is TRBJ1-1, with TRBD1 identical over 9 bases. CDR3 size: 15 residues. The ends lost 0 bases at V and 7 bases at J; junction bases unmatched: 9. Germline CDR1 is DFQATT and CDR2 is SNEGSKA (reference sequence). CDR3 coding DNA: TGCAGTGCTAGAGATTTGGGACAGGGCCATATTGAAGCTTTCTTT. This sequence encodes CSARDLGQGHIEAFF.

This clonotype was detected only a few times. The chain has TRBV18 and TRBJ2-5, with 9 bases lining up with TRBD2. CDR1 and CDR2 (germline): KGHSH, LQKENI. V shed 3 bases and J 5 bases; nucleotides not matched to a gene: 10. The CDR3 runs to 16 residues. CDR3 bases: TGTGCCAGCTCACCTAGCGGGAGAGCCCCATGGGAGACCCAGTACTTC. The encoded protein is CASSPSGRAPWETQYF.

V gene TRBV27 combines with J gene TRBJ1-5, with D hard to call. Germline assignment: CDR1 MNHEY and CDR2 SMNVEV (reference sequence). Trimming shortened V by 10 bases and J by 6 bases, and 19 bases separated the two germline ends. CDR3 size: 14 residues. CDR3 region: CANSLSPIGQPQHF. CDR3 bases: TGTGCCAACAGCCTAAGCCCAATCGGTCAGCCCCAGCATTTT.

This clonotype was observed many times. The genes are TRBV5-1 and TRBJ2-5; the D gene is possibly TRBD2 (6 bases). V was clipped by 5 bases and J by 12 bases, with 20 bases between them. This CDR3 is built from 13 residues. Looked up from germline, CDR1 is SGHRS and CDR2 is YFSETQ. Here the CDR3 DNA reads TGCGCCAGCAGGACCCGTCCGGGGGAGATGAAGTACTTC. Its translation: CASRTRPGEMKYF.

This chain connects TRBV13 to TRBJ2-3, with 10 bases aligning to TRBD2. This CDR3 comprises 14 residues. With V trimmed by 11 bases and J by 6 bases, 11 bases remained unmatched. Germline V gives CDR1 PRHDT, CDR2 FYEKMQ (reference sequence). The CDR3 DNA is TGTGCCGGCGCCAAGCGGGAGGGCGGGGATACGCAGTATTTT. It translates to CAGAKREGGDTQYF.

This clonotype was seen ten or more times. This chain uses TRBV28 with TRBJ2-3; D is possibly TRBD1 (5 bases). V was trimmed by 4 bases and J by 6 bases, leaving 17 bases between them. The CDR3 runs to 15 residues. Germline assignment: CDR1 MDHEN and CDR2 SYDVKM. CDR3 bases: TGTGCCAGCAGTTCTAATTTAGGGGCCCCCGATACGCAGTATTTT. Protein: CASSSNLGAPDTQYF.